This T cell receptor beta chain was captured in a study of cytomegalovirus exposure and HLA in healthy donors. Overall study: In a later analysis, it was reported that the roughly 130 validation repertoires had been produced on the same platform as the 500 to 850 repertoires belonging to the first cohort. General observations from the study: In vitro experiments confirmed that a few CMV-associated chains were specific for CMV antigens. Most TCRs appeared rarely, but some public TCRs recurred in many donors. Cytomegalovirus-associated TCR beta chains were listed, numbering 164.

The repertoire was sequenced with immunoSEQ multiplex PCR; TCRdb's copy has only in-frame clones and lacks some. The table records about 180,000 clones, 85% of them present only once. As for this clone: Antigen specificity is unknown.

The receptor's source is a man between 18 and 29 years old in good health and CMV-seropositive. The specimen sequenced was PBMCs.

This CDR3 reads CASSPPRREPGELFF. The CDR3, as DNA: TGTGCCAGCTCACCACCGAGGAGAGAACCCGGGGAGCTGTTTTTT. The V gene is TRBV18, the J gene TRBJ2-2; unclear D gene. The CDR3 covers 15 residues. Germline V CDR1 and CDR2: KGHSH, LQKENI. With 0 bases removed from V and 6 bases from J, the gap between germline ends came to 11 bases.